This T cell receptor (beta chain) comes out of a study of T cells in Graves' hyperthyroidism and ophthalmopathy. Findings and caveats of the study: Ophthalmopathy got predicted by the model a median approximately 6.4 months before its onset.

Authors of the study amplified TCR beta CDR3 regions from RNA transcripts. TCR CDR3 underwent first-round RT-PCR with the HTBI primer set. Each CDR3 protein gets one entry after TCRdb re-called the multiplex PCR reads with MiXCR. This sample has some 500,000 distinct CDR3 sequences, with around a quarter found just once. This clonotype came up a few times. Its specificity is not known. The TCR sequence derives from a woman aged 25 to 45 with Graves' ophthalmopathy. Material: blood.

CDR3 nucleotide sequence: TGTGCCAGCAGTTTTCGACAGGGGGCGAGGGGGAACACTGAAGCTTTCTTT. It encodes CASSFRQGARGNTEAFF. The gene calls are TRBV12-3 or TRBV12-4 and TRBJ1-1, with 10 bases matching TRBD1. Trimming cost V 3 bases and J 1 base; bases outside gene matches: 8. The CDR3 spans 17 residues.